These 20 T cell receptor beta chains share one sample of origin, sequenced in a study of blood T cell repertoires in COVID-19. TCRdb's copy holds only in-frame clones and misses some; the assay was immunoSEQ multiplex PCR. Counted here are over 55,000 clones, 80% to 90% occurring once; the ten biggest clones make up just over 8%. Material for sequencing was peripheral blood. These receptors all come from a middle-aged man with active COVID-19.

The chain joins TRBV27 to TRBJ2-1; 14 positions agree with TRBD2. CDR3 length: 15 amino acids. Germline loops: CDR1 MNHEY, CDR2 SMNVEV (reference sequence). The trim removed 7 bases at V and 9 bases at J, leaving 8 bases unmatched. CDR3 sequence reads: CASMGGTSGGPEQFF. The CDR3 nucleotides are TGTGCCAGCATGGGTGGGACTAGCGGGGGTCCTGAGCAGTTCTTC.

V usage is TRBV10-3 and J usage is TRBJ1-6, with D unresolved. The germline V gene encodes CDR1 ENHRY and CDR2 SYGVKD. The CDR3 consists of 16 residues. V lost 0 bases, J lost 10 bases, and 16 bases lay in between. The CDR3 DNA reads as TGTGCCATCAGTGAGTCGAGGTTGGCGCTTGCCTCACCCCTCCACTTT. It translates to CAISESRLALASPLHF.

The chain has TRBV19 and TRBJ2-1; TRBD2 matches 14 bases. V gave up 8 bases and J gave up 6 bases; unmatched junction bases: 12. The CDR3 is made up of 17 amino acids. The germline gives CDR1 LNHDA, CDR2 SQIVND (reference sequence). As DNA, the CDR3 is TGTGCCAGTTCTTCCCCAAGACTAGCGGGGGGGCTCAATGAGCAGTTCTTC. It specifies CASSSPRLAGGLNEQFF. Looking up the rest from reference TRBV19 and TRBJ2-1 gives the full variable domain: DGGITQSPKYLFRKEGQNVTLSCEQNLNHDAMYWYRQDPGQGLRLIYYSQIVNDFQKGDIAEGYSVSREKKESFPLTVTSAQKNPTAFYLCASSSPRLAGGLNEQFFGPGTRLTVL.

The table lists this clone with a few counts. V is TRBV6-5 and J is TRBJ1-5, with a possible D match to TRBD1 (5 bases). The germline V gene has CDR1 MNHEY and CDR2 SVGAGI. The CDR3 is made up of 15 amino acids. The V and J ends lost 2 bases and 0 bases respectively, with 8 bases between them. As DNA, the CDR3 is TGTGCCAGCAGTTACCAGGGTAATAGCAATCAGCCCCAGCATTTT. Its translation is CASSYQGNSNQPQHF.

The V and J genes are TRBV5-1 and TRBJ2-2; D not resolved. The CDR3 loop spans 13 amino acids. Germline V gene sequence: CDR1 SGHRS, CDR2 YFSETQ. The ends were cut back, 6 bases at V and 8 bases at J, with 14 bases in the middle. The chain's CDR3 is CASNFNPKGELFF. The CDR3, as DNA: TGCGCCAGCAATTTCAACCCTAAGGGGGAGCTGTTTTTT.

V and J are TRBV4-1 and TRBJ2-1; TRBD2 matches at 7 bases. J lost 4 bases, V lost 1 base, and 4 bases had no gene match. CDR1 and CDR2 from the germline V gene are MGHRA and YSYEKL. The CDR3 covers 15 residues. The CDR3 DNA sequence: TGCGCCAGCAGCCAAGCGGGGGGAACGTACAATGAGCAGTTCTTC. Protein: CASSQAGGTYNEQFF.

The J gene is TRBJ2-7, the V gene TRBV5-1; D might be TRBD1 (7 bases). Trimming took off 1 base at V and 9 bases at J, with 17 bases between the two ends. CDR3 length: 14 residues. Germline V gene lookup returns CDR1 SGHRS and CDR2 YFSETQ. This CDR3 reads CASSLRQGGEGQYF. The DNA of the CDR3 is TGCGCCAGCAGCTTGCGGCAGGGGGGCGAGGGGCAGTACTTC.

This rearrangement joins TRBV28 to TRBJ1-2, with TRBD1 matching 7 bases. The CDR3 is made up of 17 amino acids. After removal of 6 bases from V and 0 bases from J, the junction contained 13 bases not matched to a gene. Germline-derived CDR1 and CDR2 are MDHEN and SYDVKM. CDR3 sequence (DNA): TGTGCCAGCAGCATGAACAGGGGACAGCCCACTAACTATGGCTACACCTTC. Translated, it gives CASSMNRGQPTNYGYTF.

The rearrangement joins TRBV30 to TRBJ1-5, with TRBD1 as a possible D gene (5 bases). Germline values: CDR1 GTSNPN, CDR2 SVGIG (reference sequence). Trimming stripped 3 bases from V and 5 bases from J, with 17 bases between. The length of the CDR3 is 15 residues. Here the CDR3 DNA reads TGTGCCTGGAGCTGGTCGGCAGGGAGGGATCAGCCCCAGCATTTT. Amino acids: CAWSWSAGRDQPQHF. Drawing the rest from reference TRBV30 and TRBJ1-5, the complete variable domain is SQTIHQWPATLVQPVGSPLSLECTVEGTSNPNLYWYRQAAGRGLQLLFYSVGIGQISSEVPQNLSASRPQDRQFILSSKKLLLSDSGFYLCAWSWSAGRDQPQHFGDGTRLSIL.

This sequence joins TRBV6-6 and TRBJ1-5; D unclear. CDR1 MNHNY and CDR2 SVGAGI come from the germline V gene (reference sequence). The CDR3 has 15 amino acids. V was shortened by 0 bases and J by 2 bases, with 8 bases between the two germline ends. The CDR3 region has the DNA TGTGCCAGCAGTTACTCGTTCGGGGGCAATCAGCCCCAGCATTTT. Its translation: CASSYSFGGNQPQHF.

The chain is built from TRBV6-5 and TRBJ1-1; no clear D gene. Trimming took off 6 bases at V and 5 bases at J, with 13 bases between the two ends. The length of the CDR3 is 13 residues. Germline CDR1 and CDR2: MNHEY and SVGAGI. The CDR3 sequence is CASSPHTRTEAFF. In DNA form, the CDR3 reads TGTGCCAGCAGCCCGCACACGAGGACTGAAGCTTTCTTT.

J is TRBJ2-7 and V is TRBV29-1; TRBD2 aligns across 10 bases. Germline CDR1 and CDR2: SQVTM and ANQGSEA. CDR3 length equals 15 residues. V lost 7 bases to trimming and J lost 4 bases; unmatched junction nucleotides: 13. The CDR3 region is CSAWDRVAGGYEQYF. The CDR3 nucleotides are TGCAGCGCGTGGGACCGAGTAGCGGGAGGATACGAGCAGTACTTC.

The CDR3 DNA reads as TGTGCCAGCAGCAGAGACAGGTCCTCTGGAAACACCATATATTTT. Translation gives CASSRDRSSGNTIYF. The chain joins TRBV6-5 to TRBJ1-3; a possible D gene is TRBD1 (6 bases). The V gene lost 6 bases and the J gene lost 0 bases, with 12 bases spanning the gap. Germline CDR1 is MNHEY and CDR2 is SVGAGI. CDR3 length: 15 amino acids.

This sequence joins TRBV6-5 and TRBJ1-2; 11 bases are shared with TRBD1. The V and J ends lost 6 bases and 8 bases, in that order; junction bases with no gene match: 8. In germline, CDR1 is MNHEY, CDR2 SVGAGI. The CDR3 length is 14 residues. CDR3 protein: CASRPKGQGGGYTF. The CDR3 DNA reads TGTGCCAGCAGACCTAAGGGACAGGGGGGAGGCTACACCTTC.

This clone was seen just once. V gene TRBV4-3 combines with J gene TRBJ2-7, with no clear D. V dropped 5 bases and J dropped 2 bases, with 10 bases sitting between them. The germline V gene has CDR1 LGHNA and CDR2 YSLEER. This CDR3 is 13 amino acids long. Here the CDR3 DNA reads TGCGCCAGCAGCGCCCGGGTCACCTACGAGCAGTACTTC. Translation gives CASSARVTYEQYF.

The chain employs TRBV30 and TRBJ2-7; 7 bases match TRBD1. Trimming cost V 0 bases and J 9 bases; bases outside gene matches: 32. The length of the CDR3 is 21 residues. Germline V gives CDR1 GTSNPN, CDR2 SVGIG (reference sequence). As DNA, the CDR3 is TGTGCCTGGAGTGTACGGAGTTTTTATGGTTTATCGGGACAGCACATGGACGGGCAGTACTTC. This translates into CAWSVRSFYGLSGQHMDGQYF.

The chain recombines TRBV30 with TRBJ1-6, with D tentatively TRBD1 (5 bases). Germline V gives CDR1 GTSNPN, CDR2 SVGIG (reference sequence). CDR3 size: 14 residues. V gave up 3 bases and J gave up 7 bases, with 13 bases separating them. Here the CDR3 DNA reads TGTGCCTGGAGCGGAGGGAGGGACAATTCACCCCTCCACTTT. This sequence encodes CAWSGGRDNSPLHF.

V gene TRBV7-3 combines with J gene TRBJ2-3; no firm D call. CDR3 length: 14 amino acids. Per the germline V gene, CDR1 is SGHTA and CDR2 is FQGTGA. Deletions cut 0 bases from V and 0 bases from J, with 4 bases between. The DNA of the CDR3 is TGTGCCAGCAGCTTAACGGCTAGCACAGATACGCAGTATTTT. Translation gives CASSLTASTDTQYF.

The rearrangement links TRBV6-2 or TRBV6-3 to TRBJ2-5; a possible D gene is TRBD2 (5 bases). Germline V CDR1 and CDR2: MNHEY, SVGEGT. The CDR3 covers 17 residues. V was pared by 5 bases and J by 1 base, with 20 bases between. CDR3 nucleotide sequence: TGTGCCAGCAGTCCCACCGGGAAGACTGCAGGCCAAGAGACCCAGTACTTC. Protein sequence: CASSPTGKTAGQETQYF.

V gene TRBV7-9 combines with J gene TRBJ1-6, with 7 bases lining up with TRBD1. V was pared by 0 bases and J by 6 bases, with 2 bases of the junction left unmatched. The germline V gene encodes CDR1 SEHNR and CDR2 FQNEAQ (reference sequence). The CDR3 spans 15 residues. CDR3 in DNA: TGTGCCAGCAGCTTAGCGACAGGGACTAATTCACCCCTCCACTTT. Translating gives CASSLATGTNSPLHF.